This TCR beta chain was recorded in a study of blood T cell repertoires in COVID-19. Those who participated ranged in age from roughly 18 to 100 years and resided in some 24 US areas. As originally analysed: Scientists estimated how many nucleated cells there were by amplifying reference gene primers. Produced via immunoSEQ multiplex PCR; TCRdb's table is partial and in-frame only. The V and J calls and the clone size are those of that table, but D and trimming were determined from the DNA. The sample lists fewer than 350,000 clones; 85% were seen once. V was trimmed by 5 bases and J by 5 bases, leaving 16 bases between them. Germline V gene data show CDR1 as SGHAT and CDR2 as FQNNGV. There are 15 residues in the CDR3.

Sequenced: PBMCs or T cells enriched from blood (not recorded which). The chain employs TRBV11-2 and TRBJ1-5; maybe TRBD1 (6 bases). The clonotype comes from a woman aged 50 to 60 who had recovered from COVID-19. The CDR3 DNA sequence: TGTGCCAGCAGCCCCGGGGCAGGGGTATATCAGCCCCAGCATTTT. The encoded protein is CASSPGAGVYQPQHF.